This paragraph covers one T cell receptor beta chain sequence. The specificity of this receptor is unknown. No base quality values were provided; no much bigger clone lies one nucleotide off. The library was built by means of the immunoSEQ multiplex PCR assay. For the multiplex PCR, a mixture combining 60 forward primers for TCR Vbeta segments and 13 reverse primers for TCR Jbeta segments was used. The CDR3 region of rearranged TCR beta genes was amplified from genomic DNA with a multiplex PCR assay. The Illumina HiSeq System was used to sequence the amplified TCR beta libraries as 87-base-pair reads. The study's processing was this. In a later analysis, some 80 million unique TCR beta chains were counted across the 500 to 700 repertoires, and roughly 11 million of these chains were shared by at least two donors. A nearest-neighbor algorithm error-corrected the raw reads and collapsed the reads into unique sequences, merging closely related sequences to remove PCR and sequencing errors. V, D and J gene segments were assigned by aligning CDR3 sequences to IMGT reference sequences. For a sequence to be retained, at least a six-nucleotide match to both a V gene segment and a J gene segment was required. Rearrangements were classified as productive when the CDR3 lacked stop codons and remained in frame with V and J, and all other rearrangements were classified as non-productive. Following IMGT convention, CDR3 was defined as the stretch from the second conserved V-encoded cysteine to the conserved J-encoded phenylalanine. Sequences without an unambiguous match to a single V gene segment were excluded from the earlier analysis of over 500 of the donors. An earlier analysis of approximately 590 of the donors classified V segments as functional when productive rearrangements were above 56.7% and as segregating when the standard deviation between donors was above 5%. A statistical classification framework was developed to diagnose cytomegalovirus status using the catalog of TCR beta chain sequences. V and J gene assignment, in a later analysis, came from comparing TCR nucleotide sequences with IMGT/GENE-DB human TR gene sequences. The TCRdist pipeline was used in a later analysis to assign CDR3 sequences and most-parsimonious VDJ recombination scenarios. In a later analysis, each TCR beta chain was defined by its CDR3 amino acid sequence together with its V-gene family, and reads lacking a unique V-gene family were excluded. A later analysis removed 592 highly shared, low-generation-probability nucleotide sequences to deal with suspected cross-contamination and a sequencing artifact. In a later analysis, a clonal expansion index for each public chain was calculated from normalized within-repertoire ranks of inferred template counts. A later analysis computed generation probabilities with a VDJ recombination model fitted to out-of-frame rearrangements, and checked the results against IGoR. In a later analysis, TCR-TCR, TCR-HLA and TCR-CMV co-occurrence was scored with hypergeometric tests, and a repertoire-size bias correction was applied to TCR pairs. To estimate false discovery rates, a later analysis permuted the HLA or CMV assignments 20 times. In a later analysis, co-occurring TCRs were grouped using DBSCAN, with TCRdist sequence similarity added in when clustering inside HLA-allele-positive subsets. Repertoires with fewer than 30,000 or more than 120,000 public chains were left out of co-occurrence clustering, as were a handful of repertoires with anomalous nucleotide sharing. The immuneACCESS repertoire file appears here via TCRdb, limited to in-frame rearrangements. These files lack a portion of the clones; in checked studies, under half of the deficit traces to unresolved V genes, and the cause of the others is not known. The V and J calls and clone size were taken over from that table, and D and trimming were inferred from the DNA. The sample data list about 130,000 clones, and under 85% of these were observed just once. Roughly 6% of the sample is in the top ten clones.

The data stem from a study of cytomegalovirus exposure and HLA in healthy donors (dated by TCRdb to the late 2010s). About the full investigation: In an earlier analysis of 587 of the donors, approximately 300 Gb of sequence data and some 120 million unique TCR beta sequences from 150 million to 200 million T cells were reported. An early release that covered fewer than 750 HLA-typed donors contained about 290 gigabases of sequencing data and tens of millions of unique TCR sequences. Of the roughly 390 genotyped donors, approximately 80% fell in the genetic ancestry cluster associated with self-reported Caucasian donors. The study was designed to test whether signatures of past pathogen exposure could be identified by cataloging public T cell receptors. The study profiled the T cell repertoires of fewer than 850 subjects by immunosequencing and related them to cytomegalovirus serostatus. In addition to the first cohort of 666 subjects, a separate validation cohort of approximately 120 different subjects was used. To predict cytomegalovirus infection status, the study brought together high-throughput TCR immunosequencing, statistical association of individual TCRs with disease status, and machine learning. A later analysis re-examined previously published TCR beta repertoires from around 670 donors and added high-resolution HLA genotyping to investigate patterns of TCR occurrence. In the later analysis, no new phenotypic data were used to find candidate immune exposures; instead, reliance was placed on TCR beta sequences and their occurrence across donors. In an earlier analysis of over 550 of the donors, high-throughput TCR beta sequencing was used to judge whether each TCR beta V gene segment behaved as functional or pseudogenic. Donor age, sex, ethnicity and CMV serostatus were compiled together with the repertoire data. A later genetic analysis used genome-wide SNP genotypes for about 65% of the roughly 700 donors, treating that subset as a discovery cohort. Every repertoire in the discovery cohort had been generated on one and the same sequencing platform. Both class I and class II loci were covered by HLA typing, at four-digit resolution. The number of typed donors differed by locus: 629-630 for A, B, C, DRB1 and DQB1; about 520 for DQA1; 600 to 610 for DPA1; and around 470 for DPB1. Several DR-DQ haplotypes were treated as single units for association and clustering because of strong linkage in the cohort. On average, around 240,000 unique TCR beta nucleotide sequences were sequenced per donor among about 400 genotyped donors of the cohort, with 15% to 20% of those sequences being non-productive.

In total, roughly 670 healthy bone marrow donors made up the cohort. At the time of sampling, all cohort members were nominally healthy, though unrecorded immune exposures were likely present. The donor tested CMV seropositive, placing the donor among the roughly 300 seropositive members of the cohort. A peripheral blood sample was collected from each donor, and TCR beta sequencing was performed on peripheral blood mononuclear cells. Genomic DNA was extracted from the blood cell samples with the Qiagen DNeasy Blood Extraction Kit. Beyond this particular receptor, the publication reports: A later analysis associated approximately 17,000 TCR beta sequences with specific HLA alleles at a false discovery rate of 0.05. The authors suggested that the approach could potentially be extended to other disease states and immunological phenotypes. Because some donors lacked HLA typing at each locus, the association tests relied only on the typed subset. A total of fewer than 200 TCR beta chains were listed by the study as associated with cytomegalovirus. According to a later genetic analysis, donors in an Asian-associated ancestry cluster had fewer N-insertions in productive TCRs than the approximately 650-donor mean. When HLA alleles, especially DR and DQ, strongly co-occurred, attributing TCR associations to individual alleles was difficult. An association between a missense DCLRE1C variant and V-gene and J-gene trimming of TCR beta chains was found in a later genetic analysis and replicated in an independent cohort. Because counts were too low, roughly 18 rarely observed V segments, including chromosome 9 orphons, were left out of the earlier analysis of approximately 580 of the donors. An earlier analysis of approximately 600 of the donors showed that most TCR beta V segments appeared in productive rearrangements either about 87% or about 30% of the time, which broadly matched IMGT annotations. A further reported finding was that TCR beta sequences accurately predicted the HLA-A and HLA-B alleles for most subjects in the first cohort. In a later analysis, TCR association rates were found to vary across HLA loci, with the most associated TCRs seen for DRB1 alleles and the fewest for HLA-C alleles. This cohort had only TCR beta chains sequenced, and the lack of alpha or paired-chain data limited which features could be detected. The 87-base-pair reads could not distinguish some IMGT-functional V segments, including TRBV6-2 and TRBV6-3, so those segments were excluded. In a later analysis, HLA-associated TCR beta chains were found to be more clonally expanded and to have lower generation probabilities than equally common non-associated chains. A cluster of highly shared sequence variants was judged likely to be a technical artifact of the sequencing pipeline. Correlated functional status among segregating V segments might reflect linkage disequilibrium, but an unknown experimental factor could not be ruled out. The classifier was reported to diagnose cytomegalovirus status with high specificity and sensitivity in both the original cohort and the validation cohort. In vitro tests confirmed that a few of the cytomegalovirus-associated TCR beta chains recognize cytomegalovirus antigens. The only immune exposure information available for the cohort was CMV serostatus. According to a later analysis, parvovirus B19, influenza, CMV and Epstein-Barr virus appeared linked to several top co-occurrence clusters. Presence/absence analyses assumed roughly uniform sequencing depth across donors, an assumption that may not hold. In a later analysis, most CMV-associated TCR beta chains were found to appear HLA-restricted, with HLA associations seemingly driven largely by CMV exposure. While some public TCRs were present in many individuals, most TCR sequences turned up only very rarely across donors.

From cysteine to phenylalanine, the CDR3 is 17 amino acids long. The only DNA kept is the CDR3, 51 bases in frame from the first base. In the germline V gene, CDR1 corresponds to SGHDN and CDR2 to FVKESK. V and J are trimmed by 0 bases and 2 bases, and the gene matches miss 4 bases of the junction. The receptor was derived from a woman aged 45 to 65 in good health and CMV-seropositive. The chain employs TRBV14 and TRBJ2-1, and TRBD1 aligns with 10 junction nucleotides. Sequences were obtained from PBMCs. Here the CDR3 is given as CASSQERGTGAYNEQFF. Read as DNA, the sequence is TGTGCCAGCAGCCAAGAAAGGGGGACAGGGGCCTACAATGAGCAGTTCTTC.